The subject of this entry is one TCR beta chain. Its antigen is not known. Sequenced by immunoSEQ multiplex PCR; TCRdb stores in-frame clones only, minus some. The table has 41,000 or so clones, roughly nine tenths seen once. This specimen belongs to a study of T cells in localized non-small cell lung cancer. Study conclusions and caveats: The highest T cell clonality was in uninvolved adjacent lung, above tumor.

Germline loops: CDR1 SGDLS, CDR2 YYNGEE. CDR3 size: 15 residues. The V and J ends lost 1 base and 2 bases respectively, with 11 bases between them. Sequencing used peripheral blood, obtained before any cancer treatment. The gene calls are TRBV9 and TRBJ2-3, with a weak D call TRBD1 (6 bases). This sequence originates from a woman between 18 and 55 years old with stage III lung adenocarcinoma. The CDR3 here is CASSVRLGATDTQYF. The CDR3 bases are TGTGCCAGCAGCGTACGACTGGGGGCCACAGATACGCAGTATTTT.